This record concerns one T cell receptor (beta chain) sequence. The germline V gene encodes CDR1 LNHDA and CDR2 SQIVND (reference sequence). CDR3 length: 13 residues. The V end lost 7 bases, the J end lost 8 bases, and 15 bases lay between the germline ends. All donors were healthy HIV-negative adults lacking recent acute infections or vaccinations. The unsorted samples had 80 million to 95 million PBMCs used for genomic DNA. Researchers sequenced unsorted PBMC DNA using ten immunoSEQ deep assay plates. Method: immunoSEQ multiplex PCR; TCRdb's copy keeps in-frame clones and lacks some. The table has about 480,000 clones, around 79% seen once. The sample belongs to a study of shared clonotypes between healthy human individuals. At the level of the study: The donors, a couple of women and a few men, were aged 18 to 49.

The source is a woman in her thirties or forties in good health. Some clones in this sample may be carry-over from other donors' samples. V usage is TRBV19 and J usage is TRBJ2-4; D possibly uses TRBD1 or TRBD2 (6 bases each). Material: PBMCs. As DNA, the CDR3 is TGTGCCAGTAATCAGGGGCGGGAATACATTCAGTACTTC. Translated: CASNQGREYIQYF.